The 15 T cell receptor beta chains in this list originate from one sample, sequenced in a study of blood T cell repertoires in COVID-19. Method: immunoSEQ multiplex PCR; TCRdb's copy keeps in-frame clones and lacks some. The sample lists about 160,000 clones, 82% occurring once. Sequencing was performed on peripheral blood. These receptor sequences come from a woman in her thirties or forties with COVID-19, enrolled during active disease.

The chain links TRBV2 to TRBJ2-4; no reliable D call. The germline V gene has CDR1 SNHLY and CDR2 FYNNEI. Trimming removed 7 bases from V and 1 base from J, with 14 bases in between. The CDR3 has 15 residues. DNA of the CDR3: TGTGCCAGCACTAGAGCAACCGCGGCCAAAAACATTCAGTACTTC. Its translation: CASTRATAAKNIQYF.

This clone came up a few times. The rearrangement links TRBV19 to TRBJ1-1; the D gene is possibly TRBD1 (6 bases). The ends were cut back, 6 bases at V and 2 bases at J, with 13 bases in the middle. CDR3 length: 14 amino acids. Per the germline V gene, CDR1 is LNHDA and CDR2 is SQIVND (reference sequence). The CDR3 DNA reads TGTGCCAGTAGCCTGGACAGAATAAACACTGAAGCTTTCTTT. Translated: CASSLDRINTEAFF.

This clone has a single count. The rearrangement joins TRBV4-2 to TRBJ1-2, with D maybe TRBD1 (6 bases). The CDR3 runs 14 residues. V was clipped by 2 bases and J by 6 bases, with 13 bases between them. Germline lookup yields CDR1 LGHNA and CDR2 YNFKEQ. In DNA form, the CDR3 reads TGTGCCAGCAGCCAACATACAGGGACCGATGGCTACACCTTC. Amino acid sequence: CASSQHTGTDGYTF.

The chain combines TRBV6-6 with TRBJ2-1; 9 nucleotides line up with TRBD1. Germline V gene lookup returns CDR1 MNHNY and CDR2 SVGAGI (reference sequence). The length of the CDR3 is 16 residues. Losses at the gene ends were 5 bases for V and 12 bases for J; bases not matched to a gene: 17. Written as DNA, the CDR3 is TGTGCCAGCAGTGGAGATCGAGGGGGACAGGGCCATGGGCAGTTCTTC. Translation gives CASSGDRGGQGHGQFF.

Here the CDR3 DNA reads TGTGCCAGCAGCTTGGAAGGGAGGGGTCTGAACACTGAAGCTTTCTTT. Translating it yields CASSLEGRGLNTEAFF. The J gene is TRBJ1-1, the V gene TRBV5-6; D is possibly TRBD1 (5 bases). Trimming cost V 0 bases and J 0 bases, with 12 bases left between them. Germline values: CDR1 SGHDT, CDR2 YYEEEE. This CDR3 has 16 amino acids.

This clone was seen only a few times. This rearrangement joins TRBV27 to TRBJ2-3; weak D call: TRBD1 (6 bases). The CDR3 totals 15 residues. The germline V gene has CDR1 MNHEY and CDR2 SMNVEV (reference sequence). V was pared by 5 bases and J by 2 bases, with 14 bases between. CDR3 sequence: CASSAGRGYTDTQYF. DNA for the CDR3: TGTGCCAGCAGTGCTGGCAGGGGCTACACAGATACGCAGTATTTT.

The chain couples TRBV19 to TRBJ2-1; D perhaps matches TRBD2 (5 bases). V was shortened by 5 bases and J by 7 bases, with 9 bases between the two germline ends. Germline CDR1 is LNHDA and CDR2 is SQIVND (reference sequence). The CDR3 sequence is 12 residues long. The chain's CDR3 is CASSRGLNEQFF. The CDR3 DNA follows: TGTGCCAGTAGTCGGGGTCTAAATGAGCAGTTCTTC.

The chain has TRBV10-1 and TRBJ2-7, with TRBD1 matching 10 bases. Unmatched junction bases numbered 10, after V lost 9 bases and J lost 2 bases. In germline, CDR1 is WNHNN, CDR2 SYGVQD (reference sequence). The CDR3 has 15 amino acids. This chain's CDR3 is CARPGDRGRPYEQYF. The CDR3 nucleotides read TGCGCCAGACCCGGGGACAGGGGCCGGCCCTACGAGCAGTACTTC.

This clone was recorded a few times. V usage is TRBV7-2 and J usage is TRBJ2-2, with a possible D match to TRBD2 (5 bases). The CDR3 runs 15 residues. V lost 4 bases, J lost 5 bases, and 14 bases lay in between. Germline V lookup: CDR1 SGHTA, CDR2 FQGNSA. The CDR3 region is CASSSLGLRTGELFF. The CDR3 DNA sequence: TGTGCCAGCAGCTCCCTCGGACTTCGTACCGGGGAGCTGTTTTTT. The whole variable domain, remainder taken from reference TRBV7-2 and TRBJ2-2, is GAGVSQSPSNKVTEKGKDVELRCDPISGHTALYWYRQSLGQGLEFLIYFQGNSAPDKSGLPSDRFSAERTGGSVSTLTIQRTQQEDSAVYLCASSSLGLRTGELFFGEGSRLTVL.

The chain links TRBV5-1 to TRBJ2-5, with TRBD1 identical over 7 bases. There are 14 residues in the CDR3. V was pared by 4 bases and J by 1 base, with 4 bases of the junction left unmatched. Germline-derived CDR1 and CDR2 are SGHRS and YFSETQ. The CDR3 here is CASSGGQLQETQYF. CDR3 nucleotides: TGCGCCAGCAGCGGGGGACAGCTCCAAGAGACCCAGTACTTC.

This clone was seen at least ten times. This chain joins TRBV12-5 and TRBJ1-1; 7 bases agree with TRBD1. The germline V gene encodes CDR1 LGHNT and CDR2 FRNRAP. The CDR3 spans 14 residues. V shed 6 bases, J shed 8 bases, and the junction held 12 bases outside the gene matches. The CDR3 is CASGHTGATQEAFF. The CDR3 nucleotides are TGTGCTAGTGGCCATACAGGGGCGACGCAAGAAGCTTTCTTT. The full variable domain, in which reference TRBV12-5 and TRBJ1-1 provide the parts outside the CDR3, is DARVTQTPRHKVTEMGQEVTMRCQPILGHNTVFWYRQTMMQGLELLAYFRNRAPLDDSGMPKDRFSAEMPDATLATLKIQPSEPRDSAVYFCASGHTGATQEAFFGQGTRLTVV.

The CDR3, as DNA: TGCGCCAGCAGCCAAGATTACAGCGGGGGCGCGGAGCAGTACTTC. Translating it yields CASSQDYSGGAEQYF. The rearrangement links TRBV4-1 to TRBJ2-7; 8 bases agree with TRBD2. The CDR3 is 15 residues long. With V trimmed by 0 bases and J by 7 bases, 8 bases remained unmatched. Per germline, CDR1 MGHRA and CDR2 YSYEKL.

This chain connects TRBV29-1 to TRBJ1-2; D remains unclear. V lost 7 bases and J 3 bases, leaving 9 bases between the germline ends. This CDR3 has 11 residues. CDR1 and CDR2 from the germline V gene are SQVTM and ANQGSEA. This chain's CDR3 is CSGEEDYGYTF. The CDR3 DNA reads TGCAGCGGGGAGGAAGACTATGGCTACACCTTC. Combining the CDR3 with reference TRBV29-1 and TRBJ1-2 gives the whole variable domain SAVISQKPSRDICQRGTSLTIQCQVDSQVTMMFWYRQQPGQSLTLIATANQGSEATYESGFVIDKFPISRPNLTFSTLTVSNMSPEDSSIYLCSGEEDYGYTFGSGTRLTVV.

The chain links TRBV7-9 to TRBJ2-3, with no clear D. Per germline, CDR1 SEHNR and CDR2 FQNEAQ (reference sequence). CDR3 length: 16 residues. The V gene lost 1 base and the J gene lost 4 bases, with 15 bases spanning the gap. CDR3 protein: CASSLEDLLVPDTQYF. CDR3 bases: TGTGCCAGCAGCTTAGAGGATCTTCTAGTCCCAGATACGCAGTATTTT.

The V and J genes are TRBV13 and TRBJ1-1, with D possibly TRBD1 on 6 matching bases. Per the germline V gene, CDR1 is PRHDT and CDR2 is FYEKMQ (reference sequence). V was shortened by 0 bases and J by 5 bases, with 10 bases between the two germline ends. The CDR3 covers 14 residues. The CDR3 coding sequence is TGTGCCAGCAGCTTAGGCGACAGGCGTACTGAAGCTTTCTTT. It translates to CASSLGDRRTEAFF.